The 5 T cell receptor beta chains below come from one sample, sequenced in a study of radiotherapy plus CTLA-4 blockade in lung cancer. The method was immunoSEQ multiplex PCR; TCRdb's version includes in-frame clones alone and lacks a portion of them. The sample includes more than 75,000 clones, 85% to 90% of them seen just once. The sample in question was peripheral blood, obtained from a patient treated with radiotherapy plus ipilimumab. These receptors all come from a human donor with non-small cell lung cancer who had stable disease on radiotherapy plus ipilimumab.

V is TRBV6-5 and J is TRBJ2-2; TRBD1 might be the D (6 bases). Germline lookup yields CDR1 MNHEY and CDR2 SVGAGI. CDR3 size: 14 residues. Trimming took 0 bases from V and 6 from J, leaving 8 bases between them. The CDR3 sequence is CASSYSNRAGELFF. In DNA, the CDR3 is TGTGCCAGCAGTTACTCCAACAGGGCCGGGGAGCTGTTTTTT.

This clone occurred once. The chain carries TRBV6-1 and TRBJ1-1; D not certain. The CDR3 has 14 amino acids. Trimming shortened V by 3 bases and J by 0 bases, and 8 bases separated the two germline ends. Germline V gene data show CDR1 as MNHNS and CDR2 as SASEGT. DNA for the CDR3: TGTGCCAGCAGTGACAAGGCTATGAACACTGAAGCTTTCTTT. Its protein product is CASSDKAMNTEAFF.

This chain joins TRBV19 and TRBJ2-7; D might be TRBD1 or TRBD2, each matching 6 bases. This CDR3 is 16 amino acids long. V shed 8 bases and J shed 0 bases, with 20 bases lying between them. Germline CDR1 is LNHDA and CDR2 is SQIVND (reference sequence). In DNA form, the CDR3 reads TGTGCCAGTCGGCCCGGGCGGAAGGGGGGCTCCTACGAGCAGTACTTC. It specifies CASRPGRKGGSYEQYF. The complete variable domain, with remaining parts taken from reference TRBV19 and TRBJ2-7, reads DGGITQSPKYLFRKEGQNVTLSCEQNLNHDAMYWYRQDPGQGLRLIYYSQIVNDFQKGDIAEGYSVSREKKESFPLTVTSAQKNPTAFYLCASRPGRKGGSYEQYFGPGTRLTVT.

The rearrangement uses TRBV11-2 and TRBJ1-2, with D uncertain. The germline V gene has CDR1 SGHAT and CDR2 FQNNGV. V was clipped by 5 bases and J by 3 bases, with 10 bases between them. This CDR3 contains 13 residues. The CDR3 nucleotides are TGTGCCAGCAGCGGCAGAGGCTACTATGGCTACACCTTC. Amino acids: CASSGRGYYGYTF.

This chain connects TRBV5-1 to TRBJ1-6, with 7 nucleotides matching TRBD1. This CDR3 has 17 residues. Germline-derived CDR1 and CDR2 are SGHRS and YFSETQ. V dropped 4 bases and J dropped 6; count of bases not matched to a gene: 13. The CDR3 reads CASSPDRELGGNSPLHF. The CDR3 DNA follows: TGCGCCAGCAGCCCAGACAGGGAATTAGGAGGTAATTCACCCCTCCACTTT.